A single sample gave rise to the 28 T cell receptor beta chains below, sequenced in a study of T cells in Graves' hyperthyroidism and ophthalmopathy. There were TCR beta CDR3 regions amplified from RNA transcripts. A first-round RT-PCR of the TCR CDR3 used the HTBI primer set. A single record per CDR3 protein comes from TCRdb applying MiXCR to the multiplex PCR reads. Here the sample spans nearly 600,000 distinct CDR3 sequences, 14% being singletons. The specimen sequenced was blood. The receptors derive from a woman between 18 and 29 years old with Graves' ophthalmopathy.

In this sample, this clonotype turned up a few times. The chain links TRBV11-2 to TRBJ2-7; D might be TRBD1 (6 bases). Germline loops: CDR1 SGHAT, CDR2 FQNNGV. V lost 5 bases to trimming and J lost 3 bases, with 17 bases between them. The CDR3 has 15 residues. The DNA of the CDR3 is TGTGCCAGCAGCCCAGGGGTAGGAGGACTCTACGAGCAGTACTTC. Translation gives CASSPGVGGLYEQYF.

In this sample, this clonotype turned up many times. The rearrangement links TRBV12-3 or TRBV12-4 to TRBJ1-2; TRBD1 matches 9 bases. The CDR3 runs 13 residues. V shed 10 bases and J 4 bases; nucleotides not matched to a gene: 7. The CDR3 DNA follows: TGTGCCACCTGGGACAGGGTAGGCTATGGCTACACCTTC. This codes for CATWDRVGYGYTF.

Note on this clonotype: A much larger clone sits a single nucleotide away, making a read error possible. The V call is TRBV12-3 or TRBV12-4, the J call TRBJ2-3; tentative D call: TRBD2 (6 bases). The CDR3 spans 16 residues. The V gene lost 10 bases and the J gene lost 2 bases, with 22 bases spanning the gap. The CDR3 region is CANTNRGGPDTDTQYF. In DNA, the CDR3 is TGTGCCAACACTAATAGGGGAGGTCCCGACACAGATACGCAGTATTTT.

This clonotype was recorded at least ten times. V usage is TRBV20-1 and J usage is TRBJ1-4; D is unresolved. V dropped 1 base and J dropped 5 bases, with 11 bases sitting between them. The length of the CDR3 is 14 residues. The germline V gene has CDR1 DFQATT and CDR2 SNEGSKA (reference sequence). CDR3 DNA: TGCAGTGCTAGAGGGGCCCCGGGGAATGAAAAACTGTTTTTT. This codes for CSARGAPGNEKLFF.

The table lists this clonotype with many counts. V gene TRBV6-1 combines with J gene TRBJ2-1; 9 positions agree with TRBD2. Looked up from germline, CDR1 is MNHNS and CDR2 is SASEGT. This CDR3 is 14 amino acids long. J was trimmed by 9 bases and V by 8 bases; bases with no gene match: 11. CDR3 in amino acids: CASSTISGSGEQFF. CDR3 in DNA: TGTGCCAGCTCTACCATTAGCGGGAGTGGTGAGCAGTTCTTC.

This clonotype turned up a few times. The V gene is TRBV5-1, the J gene TRBJ2-1, with D maybe TRBD1 (6 bases). The CDR3 covers 15 residues. Germline V gene sequence: CDR1 SGHRS, CDR2 YFSETQ. Trimming took off 1 base at V and 1 base at J, with 9 bases between the two ends. The CDR3: CASSLFGQSYNEQFF. For the CDR3, the DNA is TGCGCCAGCAGCTTGTTCGGACAGTCCTACAATGAGCAGTTCTTC.

In this sample, this clonotype turned up many times. This chain uses TRBV3-1 with TRBJ1-2; TRBD1 is a possible D gene (6 bases). The V and J ends lost 0 bases and 6 bases respectively, with 14 bases between them. The CDR3 runs to 15 residues. Germline CDR1 and CDR2: LGHDT and YNNKEL (reference sequence). The CDR3 here is CASSQDLEQGDGYTF. CDR3 sequence (DNA): TGTGCCAGCAGCCAAGATCTCGAACAGGGCGATGGCTACACCTTC.

This clonotype has at least ten counts. As DNA, the CDR3 is TGTGCCAGCAGCTTAGAGGGGCGAGTGGCTGGAAACACCATATATTTT. It yields the protein CASSLEGRVAGNTIYF. This chain links TRBV11-3 with TRBJ1-3, with D tentatively TRBD1 (5 bases). CDR1 and CDR2 (germline): SGHNT, YENEEA. The CDR3 covers 16 residues. Trimming removed 0 bases from V and 2 bases from J, with 11 bases in between.

In nucleotides, the CDR3 is TGTGCCAGCTCACCGTTTTCAATCGGACAGGCGTCCTACGAGCAGTACTTC. Amino acids: CASSPFSIGQASYEQYF. This chain links TRBV12-3 or TRBV12-4 with TRBJ2-7; TRBD1 aligns across 7 bases. J was trimmed by 1 base and V by 8 bases; bases with no gene match: 17. The CDR3 has 17 residues.

V is TRBV6-1 and J is TRBJ1-5; D gene unclear. The ends were cut back, 5 bases at V and 0 bases at J, with 8 bases in the middle. In germline, CDR1 is MNHNS, CDR2 SASEGT. The CDR3 totals 14 residues. This chain's CDR3 is CASSLSYSNQPQHF. CDR3 nucleotides: TGTGCCAGCAGTCTGTCTTATAGCAATCAGCCCCAGCATTTT.

This clonotype was detected ten times or more. This chain links TRBV28 with TRBJ2-1; D not resolved. Looked up from germline, CDR1 is MDHEN and CDR2 is SYDVKM. The CDR3 has 13 residues. Trimming pared 6 bases from V and 6 bases from J, leaving 12 bases between. CDR3: CASSLDPLNEQFF. The CDR3 region has the DNA TGTGCCAGCAGCCTTGACCCCCTCAATGAGCAGTTCTTC.

The sample holds a few counts of this clonotype. The chain links TRBV7-9 to TRBJ1-4, with D hard to call. The CDR3 sequence is 16 residues long. Trimming left V 3 bases short and J 3 bases short, with 14 bases between. The germline gives CDR1 SEHNR, CDR2 FQNEAQ (reference sequence). Here the CDR3 DNA reads TGTGCCAGCAGCTTCTCCCCCCCCGGGTCTAATGAAAAACTGTTTTTT. This encodes CASSFSPPGSNEKLFF.

This clonotype was counted at least ten times. The chain's CDR3 is CSASGRRSPGEQYF. In nucleotides, the CDR3 is TGCAGTGCTAGCGGCAGGCGGTCTCCCGGTGAGCAGTACTTC. V gene TRBV20-1 combines with J gene TRBJ2-7; no clear D gene. Trimming removed 3 bases from V and 7 bases from J, with 19 bases in between. The CDR3 loop spans 14 amino acids. Per germline, CDR1 DFQATT and CDR2 SNEGSKA (reference sequence).

The chain joins TRBV25-1 to TRBJ2-6; D unresolved. Germline V gene lookup returns CDR1 MGHDK and CDR2 SYGVNS. The CDR3 extends over 16 amino acids. Deletions cut 2 bases from V and 0 bases from J, with 8 bases between. CDR3 DNA sequence: TGTGCCAGCAGTGAAGCGGCAGTCTCTGGGGCCAACGTCCTGACTTTC. It codes for CASSEAAVSGANVLTF.

This clonotype appeared many times. The gene calls are TRBV5-5 and TRBJ1-1; D is uncertain. Germline values: CDR1 SGHKS, CDR2 YYEKEE (reference sequence). The V end was cut by 1 base, the J end by 0 bases, with 7 bases between. The CDR3 totals 14 residues. CDR3 in amino acids: CASSLLQMNTEAFF. The CDR3 DNA follows: TGTGCCAGCAGCTTGTTGCAAATGAACACTGAAGCTTTCTTT.

This clonotype was recorded at least ten times. V gene TRBV6-2 or TRBV6-3 combines with J gene TRBJ2-5; D might be TRBD1 or TRBD2, each matching 5 bases. The CDR3 extends over 17 amino acids. Deletions cut 2 bases from V and 5 bases from J, with 21 bases between. From germline, CDR1 is MNHEY and CDR2 SVGEGT. CDR3 bases: TGTGCCAGCAGTTACCCCAGGGCCTTAAGCGGAATGGAGACCCAGTACTTC. Amino acid sequence: CASSYPRALSGMETQYF.

This clonotype was seen ten or more times. This chain uses TRBV30 with TRBJ1-4, with a weak D call TRBD1 (5 bases). CDR3 length equals 16 residues. Deletions cut 3 bases from V and 0 bases from J, with 14 bases between. Germline CDR1 and CDR2: GTSNPN and SVGIG (reference sequence). CDR3 residues: CAWRGQGGSTNEKLFF. CDR3 bases: TGTGCCTGGAGAGGCCAGGGTGGTTCAACTAATGAAAAACTGTTTTTT.

On this clonotype itself: Germline and junction disagree at one end, which may indicate a read error. This chain connects TRBV7-9 to TRBJ2-1, with 8 bases identical to TRBD2. The CDR3 is 16 residues long. Germline V CDR1 and CDR2: SEHNR, FQNEAQ (reference sequence). DNA for the CDR3: TGTGCCAGCAGCTTAGATAAGCGGGAGAGGAGCAATAAGCAGTTCTTC. Its translation: CASSLDKRERSNKQFF.

The chain combines TRBV5-1 with TRBJ2-2, with TRBD1 identical over 7 bases. The trim removed 0 bases at V and 6 bases at J, leaving 2 bases unmatched. The CDR3 has 14 residues. Germline CDR1 SGHRS, CDR2 YFSETQ. The CDR3 protein is CASSLGQGAGELFF. CDR3 DNA: TGCGCCAGCAGCTTGGGGCAGGGGGCCGGGGAGCTGTTTTTT. Looking up the rest from reference TRBV5-1 and TRBJ2-2 gives the full variable domain: KAGVTQTPRYLIKTRGQQVTLSCSPISGHRSVSWYQQTPGQGLQFLFEYFSETQRNKGNFPGRFSGRQFSNSRSEMNVSTLELGDSALYLCASSLGQGAGELFFGEGSRLTVL.

This clonotype was found many times. The chain couples TRBV20-1 to TRBJ1-5, with 9 bases matching TRBD1. The CDR3 runs 15 residues. V was pared by 3 bases and J by 5 bases, with 8 bases of the junction left unmatched. Per the germline V gene, CDR1 is DFQATT and CDR2 is SNEGSKA (reference sequence). The CDR3 nucleotides read TGCAGTGCTAGTCAACACAGGGGGCGGTATCAGCCCCAGCATTTT. Encoded protein: CSASQHRGRYQPQHF.

The CDR3 loop reads CASSYLTGDQPQHF. CDR3 sequence (DNA): TGTGCCAGCAGCTATTTGACAGGGGATCAGCCCCAGCATTTT. This chain joins TRBV11-2 and TRBJ1-5; the match to TRBD1 covers 8 bases. The germline gives CDR1 SGHAT, CDR2 FQNNGV. The length of the CDR3 is 14 residues. V gave up 4 bases and J gave up 5 bases; unmatched junction bases: 4.

Turning to this clonotype: A single base separates this from a much larger clone, so it may be a read error. The chain combines TRBV2 with TRBJ2-7; weak D call: TRBD2 (6 bases). CDR1 is SNHLY and CDR2 is FYNNEI in the germline V gene. CDR3 size: 12 residues. V was pared by 10 bases and J by 7 bases, with 17 bases between. CDR3 coding DNA: TGTGCCATCGGGTCGGGAGCCGATGAGCAGTACTTC. Translating gives CAIGSGADEQYF.

This clonotype was counted at least ten times. The chain joins TRBV7-3 to TRBJ1-1, with D perhaps TRBD1 (6 bases). The V end lost 5 bases, the J end lost 3 bases, and 13 bases lay between the germline ends. This CDR3 has 14 amino acids. CDR1 and CDR2 from the germline V gene are SGHTA and FQGTGA. In nucleotides, the CDR3 is TGTGCCAGCAGCCCGACCTCAGGGGACACTGAAGCTTTCTTT. It codes for CASSPTSGDTEAFF.

This clonotype was picked up many times. The chain carries TRBV7-9 and TRBJ2-3; no clear D. Per germline, CDR1 SEHNR and CDR2 FQNEAQ (reference sequence). The CDR3 runs 14 residues. The ends were cut back, 3 bases at V and 0 bases at J, with 7 bases in the middle. The CDR3 protein is CASSFRLSTDTQYF. The CDR3 nucleotides read TGTGCCAGCAGCTTCCGCCTTAGCACAGATACGCAGTATTTT.

The sample holds one count of this clonotype. The chain has TRBV27 and TRBJ2-7, with 12 bases identical to TRBD1. The germline CDR1 and CDR2 sequences are MNHEY and SMNVEV (reference sequence). Trimming removed 6 bases from V and 5 bases from J; junction bases left unmatched: 8. The CDR3 consists of 15 residues. The CDR3 DNA is TGTGCCAGCAGCCGAGGGACAGGGGGCTGGGACGAGCAGTACTTC. It is translated as CASSRGTGGWDEQYF.

There are many counts of this clonotype. This chain connects TRBV4-1 to TRBJ2-3; D is unclear. Trimming removed 1 base from V and 3 bases from J, with 14 bases in between. CDR3 length: 16 amino acids. CDR1 MGHRA and CDR2 YSYEKL come from the germline V gene. The DNA for the CDR3 is TGCGCCAGCAGCCAAGGCGCTCTGGCCGGTACAGATACGCAGTATTTT. Its protein is CASSQGALAGTDTQYF.

This clonotype was counted between two and nine times. V and J are TRBV30 and TRBJ1-2; no firm D call. The V end lost 1 base, the J end lost 8 bases, and 8 bases lay between the germline ends. This CDR3 is built from 11 residues. Per the germline V gene, CDR1 is GTSNPN and CDR2 is SVGIG (reference sequence). CDR3 bases: TGTGCCTGGAGTGGAACAGAGGGCTACACCTTC. Its protein is CAWSGTEGYTF.

This clonotype was recorded at least ten times. The chain is built from TRBV11-3 and TRBJ1-1, with D maybe TRBD1 (5 bases). The length of the CDR3 is 13 residues. Trimming took off 11 bases at V and 5 bases at J, with 18 bases between the two ends. Germline V gene lookup returns CDR1 SGHNT and CDR2 YENEEA. CDR3 coding DNA: TGTGCCGTAGGGACCCACGATGTTACTGAAGCTTTCTTT. Amino acid sequence: CAVGTHDVTEAFF.